Detailed here is one T cell receptor beta chain. This clonotype was detected only a few times. The specificity of this receptor is unknown. No base quality values were provided; no much bigger clone lies one nucleotide off. The data originate from a study of identical twins listed by TCRdb under 2016. In the study overall: To test whether fetal clonotypes persist, the study used deep sequencing on TCR alpha and beta repertoires from monozygotic twins, unrelated adults of various ages, and cord blood. To rule out contamination, replicate twin experiments were performed at different times with different library preparation protocols.

Beyond this particular receptor, the publication reports: Out-of-frame TCR alpha sequences shared between twins showed an excess of low generation-probability sequences compared with coincidental sharing between unrelated individuals. The excess sharing between twins in beta out-of-frame sequences was weaker because fewer shared sequences reduced the signal-to-noise ratio. Recombination models systematically underestimated out-of-frame TCR alpha sharing in monozygotic twins but agreed with sharing between unrelated individuals. Because the same donors could not be followed over many years, the conclusions depended on cross-sectional statistical analysis. Invariant T cells such as MAIT and iNKT could partly confound zero-insertion analyses, though diverse VJ usage argued against this for most clonotypes. Abundant cord blood beta clonotypes carried fewer insertions; young adult naive repertoires showed a weaker similar trend, while memory repertoires showed none.

V loses 3 bases at its end and J loses 7 bases; junction bases beyond the gene matches: 5. The germline V gene (reference sequence) specifies DFQATT as CDR1 and SNEGSKA as CDR2. From its cysteine to its phenylalanine, the CDR3 spans 13 amino acids. The retained sequence is limited to the CDR3, 39 bases, with the frame set at the first base. Library generation was performed with 5' RACE. Sequencer: Illumina HiSeq 2000. A universal primer binding site was added through template switching, and the final cDNA carried a unique molecular identifier so that TCR cDNA molecules could be counted accurately. Specific primers in the conserved constant-segment region were used to synthesize first-strand cDNA for the TCR alpha and beta chains. To control for contamination, every cDNA library was double barcoded, receiving both a SMART-Mk sample barcode and Illumina barcodes. Two successive PCR steps introduced TruSeq adapter sequences along with Illumina sample barcodes. The Illumina HiSeq platform was used with custom primers to sequence TCR alpha and beta cDNA libraries. Turning to the authors' computational methods: MiGEC was used to process raw reads and extract unique molecular identifiers, and MiXCR was used to find CDR3 positions. For each individual, recombination models were inferred using an EM algorithm with the repgenHMM and IGoR tools. The analysis of shared clonotypes was done with the tcR package in R, with sharing normalized by the product of cloneset sizes. To study raw recombination without the effects of thymic and clonal selection, out-of-frame nonproductive sequences were analyzed. TCRdb trimmed the raw reads at Q25, called clones with MiXCR and kept productive beta chains. Every distinct CDR3 protein forms one entry, paired with its most common genes and DNA. TCRdb assigned the V and J calls; the authors' analysis was not used. The sample table lists around 690,000 distinct CDR3 sequences, about 20% of them with a count of one. 4.3% of the sample goes to the ten largest clones.

All donors were healthy Caucasians. The twin cohort consisted of three pairs of female monozygotic twins, all aged roughly 18 to 30 years. Peripheral blood mononuclear cells were used as the source from which RNA for TCR libraries was isolated. This same sample was also part of a study on T cells expressing NK-cell markers. The second study reports: TCR beta-chain repertoires were profiled in sorted CD3+CD56+NKG2C+, CD3+CD56+NKG2C- and CD3+CD56-NKG2C+ T-cell subsets from several donors. Of the eight sequenced donors, seven were found to be HCMV-seropositive and one was found to be HCMV-seronegative. To restrict sorting to alphabetaTCR-expressing T cells, an anti-gammadeltaTCR antibody was added in several experiments. In a handful of donors, the dominant CD3+CD56+NKG2C+ clonotypes were among the top 10 CD8+ clonotypes and accounted for about 1.0-7.5% of CD8+ T cells. Those dominant clonotypes were again the most abundant among CD3+CD56-NKG2C+ cells in four donors, at about 28.3-65%. Whether the expanded NKG2C-expressing T cell clones were specific for HCMV antigens remained unclear. The study sequenced eight donors, all healthy volunteers chosen at random: three men and five women. A commercial ELISA kit detecting HCMV-specific IgG in serum was used to determine HCMV serostatus. Bulk peripheral blood T-cell repertoires were additionally sequenced from unsorted PBMC for several donors. MIGEC handled demultiplexing of the reads and grouping by UMI, while MiTCR was used to assemble and quantify clonotypes. To exclude erroneous sequences, only TCR cDNA sequences supported by at least two reads were retained. Downstream repertoire analysis used the tcR package, and clonotypes were matched across fractions by CDR3 nucleotide sequence plus V segment. VDJmatch was used to annotate antigen specificity against VDJdb, with one amino acid substitution in CDR3 allowed.

What was sequenced was PBMCs. This clonotype originated in a woman in her late teens or twenties in good health. The V and J segments used are TRBV20-1 and TRBJ2-1, with 8 junctional bases fitting TRBD1. The DNA sequence reads TGCAGTGCTAGTCCCAGGGGGCTGAATGAGCAGTTCTTC. This codes for CSASPRGLNEQFF.